Listed below are T cell receptor beta chains from one sample, sequenced in a study of blood T cell repertoires in COVID-19. Sequenced by immunoSEQ multiplex PCR; TCRdb stores in-frame clones only, minus some. There are some 83,000 clones in the sample; about 86% occur only once, and about 45% lies in the top ten. Sequencing input: peripheral blood. The receptor set was obtained from an elderly man with acute or convalescent COVID-19. CDR3s include the opening cysteine and the closing phenylalanine or tryptophan. The D gene is left open where the match is weak. Clone size is given for some rows only: seen once, a few or many times, or a class if the clone is expanded.

j_call,clone_size,d_call,v_call,cdr3_aa,cdr3_nt
TRBJ2-3,NA,NA,TRBV19,CASSIRAGTDTQYF,TGTGCCAGTAGTATACGCGCGGGCACAGATACGCAGTATTTT
TRBJ2-2,NA,NA,TRBV6-5,CASRPTGVNTGELFF,TGTGCCAGCAGACCCACAGGTGTGAACACCGGGGAGCTGTTTTTT
TRBJ2-7,NA,NA,TRBV15,CATSRVVGRGSEQYF,TGTGCCACCAGCAGAGTCGTGGGACGGGGGAGCGAGCAGTACTTC
TRBJ2-1,NA,TRBD2,TRBV5-1,CASSLVAGGPSGEQFF,TGCGCCAGCAGCCTGGTAGCGGGAGGCCCTTCCGGTGAGCAGTTCTTC
TRBJ2-5,few,TRBD1,TRBV4-1,CASSPGQGKETQYF,TGCGCCAGCAGCCCAGGACAGGGAAAGGAGACCCAGTACTTC
TRBJ2-4,once,TRBD2,TRBV4-1,CASSQGPVAGEGGIQYF,TGCGCCAGCAGCCAAGGCCCGGTAGCGGGAGAGGGGGGCATTCAGTACTTC
TRBJ2-1,NA,TRBD1,TRBV18,CASSHGQGNNEQFF,TGTGCCAGCTCACACGGACAGGGGAACAATGAGCAGTTCTTC
TRBJ1-5,few,NA,TRBV19,CASSIAGQRNQPQHF,TGTGCCAGTAGTATAGCTGGACAAAGAAATCAGCCCCAGCATTTT
TRBJ2-1,NA,NA,TRBV7-9,CASRKLTYNEQFF,TGTGCCAGCAGGAAACTCACCTACAATGAGCAGTTCTTC
TRBJ1-2,NA,NA,TRBV29-1,CSVARQVYGYTF,TGCAGCGTCGCCAGACAGGTCTATGGCTACACCTTC
TRBJ2-2,NA,NA,TRBV3-1/TRBV3-2,CASSQQGGTGELFF,TGTGCCAGCAGCCAACAAGGGGGCACCGGGGAGCTGTTTTTT
TRBJ2-7,NA,NA,TRBV28,CASSSPTDTGSYEQYF,TGTGCCAGCAGTTCGCCCACAGACACCGGCTCCTACGAGCAGTACTTC
TRBJ1-1,NA,TRBD1,TRBV9,CASSTTGGEAFF,TGTGCCAGCAGCACGACAGGGGGTGAAGCTTTCTTT
TRBJ1-5,NA,TRBD1,TRBV5-1,CASSLGTGLNQPQHF,TGCGCCAGCAGCTTGGGGACAGGGCTCAATCAGCCCCAGCATTTT
TRBJ2-5,once,TRBD2,TRBV3-1/TRBV3-2,CASSQGEGRAYETQYF,TGTGCCAGCAGCCAAGGGGAGGGGAGGGCCTATGAGACCCAGTACTTC
TRBJ2-5,NA,TRBD2,TRBV25-1,CASSEGLAGEETQYF,TGTGCCAGCAGTGAAGGACTAGCGGGGGAAGAGACCCAGTACTTC
TRBJ1-1,NA,NA,TRBV28,CASSLVDSLNTEAFF,TGTGCCAGCAGTTTGGTGGACAGTTTGAACACTGAAGCTTTCTTT
TRBJ2-7,NA,NA,TRBV5-1,CASSWTEPYEQYF,TGCGCCAGCAGCTGGACAGAACCCTACGAGCAGTACTTC
TRBJ1-5,NA,NA,TRBV28,CASSLVQANQPQHF,TGTGCCAGCAGTTTAGTTCAAGCCAATCAGCCCCAGCATTTT
TRBJ2-5,NA,NA,TRBV6-5,CASREHNQETQYF,TGTGCCAGCAGAGAGCATAACCAAGAGACCCAGTACTTC
TRBJ1-2,NA,TRBD1,TRBV5-4,CASSLAGGGSGGRYGYTF,TGTGCCAGCAGCTTGGCCGGAGGGGGCTCAGGCGGTAGATATGGCTACACCTTC
TRBJ2-3,NA,TRBD2,TRBV6-6,CASSRRTSGESTDTQYF,TGTGCCAGCAGTCGCAGGACTAGCGGGGAGAGCACAGATACGCAGTATTTT
TRBJ2-1,NA,TRBD2,TRBV11-2,CASSPGTSGSNEQFF,TGTGCCAGCAGCCCCGGGACTAGCGGGAGCAATGAGCAGTTCTTC
TRBJ2-1,NA,NA,TRBV24-1,CATSDPKRAFYNEQFF,TGTGCCACCAGTGATCCCAAGCGGGCCTTCTACAATGAGCAGTTCTTC
TRBJ2-5,NA,NA,TRBV7-2,CASSLTGLAQETQYF,TGTGCCAGCAGCTTAACAGGCCTCGCCCAAGAGACCCAGTACTTC
TRBJ2-3,NA,NA,TRBV7-2,CASSSRQGTDTQYF,TGTGCCAGCAGCTCCCGACAGGGCACAGATACGCAGTATTTT
TRBJ2-1,NA,NA,TRBV7-2,CASSLTVSSYNEQFF,TGTGCCAGCAGCTTGACAGTTAGCTCCTACAATGAGCAGTTCTTC
TRBJ1-2,NA,TRBD1,TRBV10-2,CASRPGTGGNYGYTF,TGCGCCAGCAGGCCCGGGACAGGGGGCAACTATGGCTACACCTTC
TRBJ1-3,NA,NA,TRBV11-2,CASSLALSSGNTIYF,TGTGCCAGCAGCTTAGCACTGTCCTCTGGAAACACCATATATTTT
TRBJ2-2,NA,TRBD1,TRBV18,CASSLGTGGNTGELFF,TGTGCCAGCTCCCTAGGGACAGGGGGAAACACCGGGGAGCTGTTTTTT
TRBJ1-2,NA,NA,TRBV4-3,CASSQEIGGGYTF,TGCGCCAGCAGCCAAGAGATTGGAGGAGGCTACACCTTC
TRBJ1-1,NA,NA,TRBV18,CASKGDGNTEAFF,TGTGCCAGTAAGGGGGACGGGAACACTGAAGCTTTCTTT
TRBJ2-3,NA,TRBD2,TRBV9,CASSIIAGTDTQYF,TGTGCCAGCAGTATAATAGCGGGAACAGATACGCAGTATTTT
TRBJ2-2,few,TRBD2,TRBV4-1,CASSQEAGGTGELFF,TGCGCCAGCAGCCAAGAAGCGGGGGGCACCGGGGAGCTGTTTTTT
TRBJ1-4,NA,NA,TRBV18,CASSPKGQPHATNEKLFF,TGTGCCAGCTCACCTAAAGGACAGCCCCATGCAACTAATGAAAAACTGTTTTTT
TRBJ2-4,once,NA,TRBV5-1,CASSLGYGSGNIQYF,TGCGCCAGCAGCTTGGGATACGGTAGCGGAAACATTCAGTACTTC
TRBJ1-4,NA,TRBD1,TRBV5-1,CASKTGTGSEKLFF,TGCGCCAGCAAAACCGGGACAGGGAGTGAAAAACTGTTTTTT
TRBJ2-7,NA,NA,TRBV28,CASTRGVGEQYF,TGTGCCAGCACCCGAGGAGTTGGAGAGCAGTACTTC
TRBJ1-1,NA,TRBD1,TRBV19,CASSNRGEAFF,TGTGCCAGTAGTAACAGGGGTGAAGCTTTCTTT
TRBJ2-5,NA,TRBD2,TRBV5-4,CASSVRLAGEETQYF,TGTGCCAGCAGCGTCCGACTAGCGGGAGAAGAGACCCAGTACTTC
TRBJ1-5,NA,NA,TRBV5-1,CASSPDPGVGQPQHF,TGCGCCAGCAGCCCGGACCCAGGGGTGGGTCAGCCCCAGCATTTT
TRBJ1-2,NA,NA,TRBV6-5,CASRSQGNYGYTF,TGTGCCAGCAGATCACAGGGTAACTATGGCTACACCTTC
TRBJ1-3,NA,NA,TRBV27,CASRAGMSSGNTIYF,TGTGCCAGCAGGGCAGGGATGTCGTCTGGAAACACCATATATTTT
TRBJ1-4,NA,TRBD1,TRBV18,CASSLQGKATNEKLFF,TGTGCCAGCTCACTACAGGGGAAGGCGACTAATGAAAAACTGTTTTTT
TRBJ1-4,NA,NA,TRBV5-1,CASSLETAGGEKLFF,TGCGCCAGCAGCTTGGAAACGGCGGGTGGGGAAAAACTGTTTTTT
TRBJ1-1,NA,TRBD1,TRBV28,CASNNRGRGEAFF,TGTGCCAGCAACAACAGGGGGCGCGGTGAAGCTTTCTTT
TRBJ2-5,NA,NA,TRBV4-3,CASSQTGSETQYF,TGCGCCAGCAGCCAAACAGGGTCAGAGACCCAGTACTTC
TRBJ2-3,NA,TRBD2,TRBV11-2,CASSSLGGTSGRTDTQYF,TGTGCCAGCAGCTCCCTAGGGGGGACTAGCGGGAGGACAGATACGCAGTATTTT
TRBJ1-1,NA,NA,TRBV7-9,CASSHSRGHAFF,TGTGCCAGCAGCCACTCCAGGGGTCACGCTTTCTTT
TRBJ2-7,NA,NA,TRBV6-5,CASSYRTSPEQYF,TGTGCCAGCAGTTATCGAACTAGCCCCGAGCAGTACTTC
TRBJ1-5,NA,TRBD1,TRBV19,CASRHGTGDNQPQHF,TGTGCCAGTAGGCACGGGACAGGAGACAATCAGCCCCAGCATTTT
TRBJ1-5,NA,NA,TRBV18,CASSPAQSGNQPQHF,TGTGCCAGCTCACCAGCGCAGTCGGGGAATCAGCCCCAGCATTTT